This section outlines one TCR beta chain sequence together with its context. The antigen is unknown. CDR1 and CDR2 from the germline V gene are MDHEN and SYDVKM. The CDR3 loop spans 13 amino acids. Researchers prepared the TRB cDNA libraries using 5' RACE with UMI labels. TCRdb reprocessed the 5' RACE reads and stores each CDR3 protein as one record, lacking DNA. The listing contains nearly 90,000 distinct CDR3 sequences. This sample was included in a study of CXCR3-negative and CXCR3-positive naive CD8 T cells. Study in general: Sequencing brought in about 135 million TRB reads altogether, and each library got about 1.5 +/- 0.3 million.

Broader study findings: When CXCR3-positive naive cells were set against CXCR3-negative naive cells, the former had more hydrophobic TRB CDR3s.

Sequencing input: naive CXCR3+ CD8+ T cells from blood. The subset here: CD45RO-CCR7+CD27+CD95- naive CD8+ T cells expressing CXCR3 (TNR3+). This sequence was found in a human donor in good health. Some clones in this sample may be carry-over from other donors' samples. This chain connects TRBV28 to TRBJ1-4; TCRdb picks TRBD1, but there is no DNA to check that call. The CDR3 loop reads CASSQGTREKLFF.